These T cell receptor beta chains were read from a single sample in a study of blood T cell repertoires in COVID-19. The assay was immunoSEQ multiplex PCR, and TCRdb's table has in-frame clones only and misses some. This sample has approximately 220,000 clones, with roughly 80% found just once. Sequencing was carried out using PBMCs or T cells enriched from blood (not recorded which). All receptors derive from a middle-aged woman with acute COVID-19. CDR3s include the opening cysteine and the closing phenylalanine or tryptophan.

V gene | CDR3 protein
TRBV5-8 | CASSLRQGDQPQHF
TRBV11-1 | CASSHGTSGTHEQFF
TRBV7-9 | CASSLIQGEPNYGYTF
TRBV9 | CASSASGGPSSYEQYF
TRBV7-9 | CASSFRDRGTDTQYF
TRBV5-1 | CASSRMGLAEVEGTDTQYF
TRBV7-9 | CASSSDYLSYEQYF
TRBV4-2 | CASSPTGGVRTLWETQYF
TRBV30 | CALARELIGELFF
TRBV28 | CASSPGQPDSSGYTF
TRBV6-2/TRBV6-3 | CASSYSGQIYGYTF
TRBV6-2/TRBV6-3 | CASSSLAGVVNEQFF
TRBV5-4 | CASAASTGSFSPLHF
TRBV19 | CASSPMDRGTGELFF
TRBV10-1 | CASSETGTEQYF
TRBV10-1 | CASSESTGKGTNTGELFF
TRBV5-6 | CASSRQDQPQHF
TRBV24-1 | CATSDWAHKSNTQYF
TRBV6-5 | CASTRDRGFEKLFF
TRBV5-1 | CASSLPQTGTDTQYF
TRBV5-1 | CASSGRDGPNSYEQYF
TRBV28 | CASARQGKNYEQYF
TRBV3-1/TRBV3-2 | CASSQGTTVLNYGYTF
TRBV10-3 | CAISELGGQYF
TRBV2 | CASRRGSGGNTEAFF
TRBV6-6 | CASNTGQGNQPQHF
TRBV7-2 | CASSQTGRGETQYF
TRBV28 | CASSPSGQGGYEQYF
TRBV5-1 | CASRSGDNEQFF
TRBV11-2 | CASSHYRGRTEAFF
TRBV18 | CASSPGLEETQYF
TRBV9 | CASSAIKGLAGYNEQFF
TRBV5-1 | CASSLEGLGQFF
TRBV28 | CASSSPPGQGRYNSPLHF
TRBV4-3 | CASSQGTGGRSNQPQHF
TRBV11-2 | CASSLDPSGGSTDTQYF
TRBV7-2 | CASSFLGAGQPQHF
TRBV2 | CASSEDPTGFNGYTF
TRBV7-3 | CASSLFAGATDTQYF
TRBV6-5 | CASSYSIAPFAYGYTF
TRBV9 | CASSVEGSGGDSSTDTQYF
TRBV30 | CAWSGGGNPSVGNQPQHF
TRBV28 | CASRAVWRNSYNEQFF
TRBV19 | CASSSSGTGELFF
TRBV3-1/TRBV3-2 | CASSRRDLGTGGHFYGYTF
TRBV19 | CAISRTGRTEAFF
TRBV27 | CASSSTGGSNQPQHF
TRBV28 | CASKGGSGANVLTF
TRBV3-1/TRBV3-2 | CASSQVRVTGNTIYF
TRBV30 | CAWRQQGAGYEQYF
TRBV7-2 | CASSLVGGPQHF
TRBV6-1 | CASSVGTGAYNSPLHF
TRBV19 | CASRALIRLKEDGYTF